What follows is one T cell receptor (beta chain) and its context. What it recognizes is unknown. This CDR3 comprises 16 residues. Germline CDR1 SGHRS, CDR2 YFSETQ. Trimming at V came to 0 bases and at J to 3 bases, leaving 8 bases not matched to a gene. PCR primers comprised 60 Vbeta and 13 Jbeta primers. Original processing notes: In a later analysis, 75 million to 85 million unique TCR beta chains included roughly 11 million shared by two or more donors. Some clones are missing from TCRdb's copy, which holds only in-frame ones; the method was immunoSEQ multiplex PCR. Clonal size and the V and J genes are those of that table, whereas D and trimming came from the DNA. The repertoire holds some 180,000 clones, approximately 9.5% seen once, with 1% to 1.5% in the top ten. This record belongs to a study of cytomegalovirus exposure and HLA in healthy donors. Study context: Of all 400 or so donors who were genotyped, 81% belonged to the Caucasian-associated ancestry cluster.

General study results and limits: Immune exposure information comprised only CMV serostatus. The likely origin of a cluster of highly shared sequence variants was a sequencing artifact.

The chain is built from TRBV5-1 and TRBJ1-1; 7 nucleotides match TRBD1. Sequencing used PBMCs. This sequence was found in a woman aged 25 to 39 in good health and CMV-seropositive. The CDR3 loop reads CASSLDGTVADTEAFF. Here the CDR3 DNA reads TGCGCCAGCAGCTTGGATGGGACAGTGGCTGACACTGAAGCTTTCTTT. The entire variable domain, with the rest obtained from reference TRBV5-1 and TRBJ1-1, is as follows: KAGVTQTPRYLIKTRGQQVTLSCSPISGHRSVSWYQQTPGQGLQFLFEYFSETQRNKGNFPGRFSGRQFSNSRSEMNVSTLELGDSALYLCASSLDGTVADTEAFFGQGTRLTVV.